Below are 24 T cell receptor beta chains sequenced from a single sample in a study of T-cell memory formation after mild COVID-19. TCRdb passed the 5' RACE reads through MiXCR, listing each CDR3 protein once. Here the sample spans some 340,000 distinct CDR3 sequences, approximately 12% being singletons. Sequenced input: PBMCs or a T cell subset sorted from them (not recorded which). The source of these receptors is a man aged 18 to 29 who had mild COVID-19 (a few samples of this study predate the infection). Cell type and time point are not known.

This chain connects TRBV18 to TRBJ2-7, with 8 bases fitting TRBD1. V shed 6 bases, J shed 3 bases, and the junction held 16 bases outside the gene matches. Germline CDR1 and CDR2: KGHSH and LQKENI. The CDR3 covers 17 residues. CDR3 sequence reads: CASSAGTGPSPYYEQYV. CDR3 DNA sequence: TGTGCCAGCTCGGCCGGGACAGGTCCGTCCCCTTACTACGAGCAGTACGTC.

The chain is built from TRBV4-1 and TRBJ1-1; D might be TRBD1 (6 bases). The CDR3 is 13 residues long. Between the trimmed V and J ends, which lost 4 bases and 4 bases, there was a span of 10 bases. Germline assignment: CDR1 MGHRA and CDR2 YSYEKL. This CDR3 is CASSLGGLTEAFF. The CDR3 nucleotides are TGCGCCAGCAGCCTAGGGGGGCTCACTGAAGCTTTCTTT.

This clonotype was detected only a few times. The rearrangement links TRBV12-3 or TRBV12-4 to TRBJ2-5; D call uncertain. With 4 bases removed from V and 3 bases from J, the gap between germline ends came to 15 bases. The CDR3 extends over 15 amino acids. CDR3 DNA: TGTGCCAGCAGTTCGGCCGCTTATGGAAAAGAGACCCAGTACTTC. Translated, it gives CASSSAAYGKETQYF.

This clonotype was recorded at least ten times. The gene calls are TRBV7-2 and TRBJ1-1; D unclear. V was shortened by 2 bases and J by 0 bases, with 4 bases between the two germline ends. Germline CDR1 SGHTA, CDR2 FQGNSA. The CDR3 sequence is 13 residues long. DNA of the CDR3: TGTGCCAGCAGCTTATTCGTGAACACTGAAGCTTTCTTT. Its protein is CASSLFVNTEAFF.

This clonotype was picked up one time. The junction departs from germline at one end; a sequencing error may be responsible. The chain's CDR3 is CARSQDRRSQETQYF. In nucleotides, the CDR3 is TGCGCCAGGAGCCAAGATCGTAGATCGCAAGAGACCCAGTACTTC. J is TRBJ2-5 and V is TRBV4-3; D gene ambiguous. This CDR3 contains 15 residues. CDR1 and CDR2 (germline): LGHNA, YSLEER.

The rearrangement uses TRBV5-1 and TRBJ2-3; a weak D match, TRBD2 (6 bases). Deletions cut 4 bases from V and 2 bases from J, with 11 bases between. CDR3 length: 14 residues. Germline V gene lookup returns CDR1 SGHRS and CDR2 YFSETQ. CDR3 sequence reads: CASSPGLDTDTQYF. DNA for the CDR3: TGCGCCAGCAGCCCGGGACTCGACACAGATACGCAGTATTTT.

The chain links TRBV12-3 or TRBV12-4 to TRBJ1-2; unclear D gene. The CDR3 consists of 13 residues. Trimming took 1 base from V and 4 from J, leaving 7 bases between them. CDR3 nucleotide sequence: TGTGCCAGCAGTTTAGGTGCCCCCTATGGCTACACCTTC. Protein: CASSLGAPYGYTF.

This clonotype has ten or more counts. This chain uses TRBV3-1 with TRBJ2-5; 14 positions match TRBD2. Germline values: CDR1 LGHDT, CDR2 YNNKEL (reference sequence). V was clipped by 0 bases and J by 3 bases; unmatched bases: 6. The CDR3 totals 18 residues. CDR3 sequence reads: CASSQDRTSGGIEETQYF. The CDR3 DNA reads TGTGCCAGCAGCCAAGATCGGACTAGCGGGGGGATAGAAGAGACCCAGTACTTC.

This clonotype was counted a few times. The chain joins TRBV13 to TRBJ2-7; 13 bases agree with TRBD2. In germline, CDR1 is PRHDT, CDR2 FYEKMQ (reference sequence). The CDR3 loop spans 15 amino acids. The trim removed 6 bases at V and 3 bases at J, leaving 5 bases unmatched. In DNA form, the CDR3 reads TGTGCCAGCAGGCAAAGACTAGCGGGGGGCTACGAGCAGTACTTC. The encoded protein is CASRQRLAGGYEQYF. Together with reference TRBV13 and TRBJ2-7, the CDR3 gives the full variable domain: AAGVIQSPRHLIKEKRETATLKCYPIPRHDTVYWYQQGPGQDPQFLISFYEKMQSDKGSIPDRFSAQQFSDYHSELNMSSLELGDSALYFCASRQRLAGGYEQYFGPGTRLTVT.

The V and J genes are TRBV24-1 and TRBJ2-5; possible D gene TRBD2, 5 bases. V lost 9 bases, J lost 3 bases, and 7 bases lay in between. The CDR3 loop spans 11 amino acids. CDR1 and CDR2 from the germline V gene are KGHDR and SFDVKD. CDR3 sequence (DNA): TGTGCCACCCGGGATAAAGAGACCCAGTACTTC. This gives the protein CATRDKETQYF.

This clonotype has only a few counts. CDR3 sequence: CSVEDVSGEGPYEQYF. CDR3 in DNA: TGCAGCGTTGAAGATGTTTCAGGGGAAGGCCCCTACGAGCAGTACTTC. The chain combines TRBV29-1 with TRBJ2-7; TRBD1 might be the D (6 bases). This CDR3 contains 16 residues. Trimming pared 0 bases from V and 2 bases from J, leaving 17 bases between. Germline V gives CDR1 SQVTM, CDR2 ANQGSEA.

This clonotype was found many times. This chain connects TRBV4-2 to TRBJ2-3; D not resolved. Trimming pared 0 bases from V and 9 bases from J, leaving 4 bases between. The CDR3 loop spans 11 amino acids. Per germline, CDR1 LGHNA and CDR2 YNFKEQ. The CDR3 region has the DNA TGTGCCAGCAGCCAAGATGGGACGCAGTATTTT. Its protein product is CASSQDGTQYF.

This clonotype was detected many times. The V call is TRBV5-8, the J call TRBJ2-2; no clear D gene. V was clipped by 2 bases and J by 5 bases, with 7 bases between them. Germline-derived CDR1 and CDR2 are SGHTS and YDEGEE. This CDR3 has 13 amino acids. The CDR3 reads CASSFLTTGELFF. The DNA for the CDR3 is TGTGCCAGCAGCTTCTTGACTACCGGGGAGCTGTTTTTT. Based on the CDR3 plus reference TRBV5-8 and TRBJ2-2, the full variable domain is EAGVTQSPTHLIKTRGQQATLRCSPISGHTSVYWYQQALGLGLQFLLWYDEGEERNRGNFPPRFSGRQFPNYSSELNVNALELEDSALYLCASSFLTTGELFFGEGSRLTVL.

CDR3 amino acids: CASGIGGGQPQHF. The CDR3 region has the DNA TGTGCCAGCGGCATAGGAGGGGGTCAGCCCCAGCATTTT. The chain joins TRBV12-3 or TRBV12-4 to TRBJ1-5; TRBD1 is a possible D gene (6 bases). The CDR3 contains 13 residues. V lost 8 bases to trimming and J lost 6 bases, with 14 bases between them.

Details on this clonotype: A junction end diverges from the germline sequence, so it may reflect a read error. The rearrangement links TRBV7-9 to TRBJ1-4; 10 bases fit TRBD1. Germline values: CDR1 SEHNR, CDR2 FQNEAQ (reference sequence). The CDR3 covers 14 residues. The CDR3 sequence: CASSLGQGIEKKLF. The CDR3 region has the DNA TGTGCCAGCAGCTTGGGACAGGGGATAGAGAAAAAACTGTTT.

A few counts support this clonotype. The J gene is TRBJ2-7, the V gene TRBV11-2; no definite D call. The CDR3 runs to 12 residues. V was cut by 5 bases and J by 4 bases, with 9 bases left in between. CDR1 and CDR2 (germline): SGHAT, FQNNGV. The CDR3 sequence: CASSPLAYEQYF. The CDR3 DNA follows: TGTGCCAGCAGCCCCCTGGCTTACGAGCAGTACTTC.

V usage is TRBV6-1 and J usage is TRBJ1-1; D perhaps matches TRBD1 (6 bases). This CDR3 has 14 amino acids. V was cut by 5 bases and J by 4 bases, with 14 bases left in between. Looked up from germline, CDR1 is MNHNS and CDR2 is SASEGT. The CDR3 bases are TGTGCCAGCAGTCTGACAGGAATTTTCACTGAAGCTTTCTTT. Translation gives CASSLTGIFTEAFF.

This clonotype was counted a few times. The genes are TRBV2 and TRBJ2-1, with 10 bases aligning to TRBD2. This CDR3 has 15 residues. The trim removed 6 bases at V and 10 bases at J, leaving 12 bases unmatched. Germline V gene lookup returns CDR1 SNHLY and CDR2 FYNNEI. CDR3 DNA sequence: TGTGCCAGCAGCTGGAGCGGGGGGGATCTTGAGGAGCAGTTCTTC. Protein product: CASSWSGGDLEEQFF.

CDR3 residues: CASSLPGAGYGYTF. The CDR3 DNA reads TGCGCCAGCAGCTTGCCAGGGGCCGGCTATGGCTACACCTTC. The chain couples TRBV5-1 to TRBJ1-2; tentative D call: TRBD1 (6 bases). Trimming cost V 1 base and J 4 bases, with 11 bases left between them. Germline V CDR1 and CDR2: SGHRS, YFSETQ. The CDR3 contains 14 residues. The complete variable domain, with remaining parts taken from reference TRBV5-1 and TRBJ1-2, reads KAGVTQTPRYLIKTRGQQVTLSCSPISGHRSVSWYQQTPGQGLQFLFEYFSETQRNKGNFPGRFSGRQFSNSRSEMNVSTLELGDSALYLCASSLPGAGYGYTFGSGTRLTVV.

The chain has TRBV18 and TRBJ1-1, with D unresolved. CDR3 size: 16 residues. Trimming removed 3 bases at V and 3 bases at J, with 17 bases between. The germline gives CDR1 KGHSH, CDR2 LQKENI. CDR3 DNA sequence: TGTGCCAGCTCACCTGTCGGGGAAGTTGGTGACACTGAAGCTTTCTTT. This sequence encodes CASSPVGEVGDTEAFF.

This clonotype was seen more than once but under ten times. The genes are TRBV19 and TRBJ1-5; D is uncertain. V was clipped by 6 bases and J by 1 base, with 19 bases between them. There are 17 residues in the CDR3. Germline V gene data show CDR1 as LNHDA and CDR2 as SQIVND (reference sequence). The CDR3 bases are TGTGCCAGTAGGACTGCCGGCGCCGGGCGAAGCAATCAGCCCCAGCATTTT. Translated, it gives CASRTAGAGRSNQPQHF.

This clonotype appeared a few times. V usage is TRBV12-3 or TRBV12-4 and J usage is TRBJ1-5; 11 bases line up with TRBD1. The CDR3 length is 14 residues. The V and J ends lost 6 bases and 11 bases, in that order; junction bases with no gene match: 9. The CDR3 sequence: CASRLGQGVVAQHF. Here the CDR3 DNA reads TGTGCCAGCAGACTGGGACAGGGGGTTGTAGCCCAGCATTTT.

The V gene is TRBV6-5, the J gene TRBJ1-2; possible D gene TRBD1, 5 bases. The CDR3 totals 17 residues. V lost 2 bases, J lost 1 base, and 17 bases lay in between. Germline loops: CDR1 MNHEY, CDR2 SVGAGI. The CDR3 loop reads CASSYHIVTGINYGYTF. CDR3 DNA: TGTGCCAGCAGTTACCATATTGTAACAGGAATTAACTATGGCTACACCTTC.

This clonotype occurred many times. The chain uses TRBV4-1 and TRBJ2-2, with D perhaps TRBD1 or TRBD2 (5 bases each). Per germline, CDR1 MGHRA and CDR2 YSYEKL. This CDR3 has 17 residues. V was trimmed by 2 bases and J by 3 bases, leaving 16 bases between them. This chain's CDR3 is CASSQPYGTEDTGELFF. The CDR3 DNA follows: TGCGCCAGCAGCCAACCGTACGGGACGGAAGACACCGGGGAGCTGTTTTTT.